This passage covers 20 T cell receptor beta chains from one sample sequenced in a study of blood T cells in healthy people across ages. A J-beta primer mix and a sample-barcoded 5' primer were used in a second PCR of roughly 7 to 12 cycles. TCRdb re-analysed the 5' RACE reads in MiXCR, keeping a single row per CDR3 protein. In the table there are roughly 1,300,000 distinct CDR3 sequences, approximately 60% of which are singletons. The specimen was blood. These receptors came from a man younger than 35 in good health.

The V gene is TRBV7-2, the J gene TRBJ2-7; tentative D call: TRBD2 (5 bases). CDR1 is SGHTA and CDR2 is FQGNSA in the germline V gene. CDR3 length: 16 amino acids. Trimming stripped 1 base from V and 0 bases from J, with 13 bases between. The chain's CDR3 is CASSLERTLSSYEQYF. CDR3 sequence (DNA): TGTGCCAGCAGCTTAGAGAGGACTCTCAGCTCCTACGAGCAGTACTTC.

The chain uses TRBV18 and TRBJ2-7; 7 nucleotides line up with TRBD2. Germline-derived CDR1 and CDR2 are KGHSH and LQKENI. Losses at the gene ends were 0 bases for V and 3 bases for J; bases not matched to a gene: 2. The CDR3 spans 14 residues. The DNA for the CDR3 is TGTGCCAGCTCACCACCCTGGGGGGGCTACGAGCAGTACTTC. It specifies CASSPPWGGYEQYF.

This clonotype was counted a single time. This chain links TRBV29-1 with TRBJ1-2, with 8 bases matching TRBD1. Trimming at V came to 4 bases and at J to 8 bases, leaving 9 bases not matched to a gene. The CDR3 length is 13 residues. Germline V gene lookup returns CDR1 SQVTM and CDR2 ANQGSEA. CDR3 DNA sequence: TGCAGCGTTGCGTCGCAGGGGGCTCGAGGCTACACCTTC. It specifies CSVASQGARGYTF.

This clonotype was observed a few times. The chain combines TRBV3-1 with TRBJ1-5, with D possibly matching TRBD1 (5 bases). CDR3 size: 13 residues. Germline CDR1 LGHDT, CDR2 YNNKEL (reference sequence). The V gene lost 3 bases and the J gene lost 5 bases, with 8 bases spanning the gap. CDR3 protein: CASSQGGDQPQHF. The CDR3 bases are TGTGCCAGCAGCCAGGGAGGGGATCAGCCCCAGCATTTT. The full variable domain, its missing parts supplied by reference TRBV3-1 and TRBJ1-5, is DTAVSQTPKYLVTQMGNDKSIKCEQNLGHDTMYWYKQDSKKFLKIMFSYNNKELIINETVPNRFSPKSPDKAHLNLHINSLELGDSAVYFCASSQGGDQPQHFGDGTRLSIL.

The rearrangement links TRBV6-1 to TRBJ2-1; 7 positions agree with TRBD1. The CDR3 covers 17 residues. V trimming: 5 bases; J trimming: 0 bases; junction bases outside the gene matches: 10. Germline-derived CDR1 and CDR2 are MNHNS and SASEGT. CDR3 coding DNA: TGTGCCAGCAGTCAGCCCGGACAGGCGAGCTCCTACAATGAGCAGTTCTTC. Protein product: CASSQPGQASSYNEQFF.

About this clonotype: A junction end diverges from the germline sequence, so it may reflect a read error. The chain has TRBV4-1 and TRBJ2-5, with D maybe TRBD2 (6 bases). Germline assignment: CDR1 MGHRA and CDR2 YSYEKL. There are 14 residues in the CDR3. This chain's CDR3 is CASSQSFTSYKEFF. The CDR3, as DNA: TGCGCCAGCAGCCAAAGCTTCACTAGCTACAAGGAGTTCTTC.

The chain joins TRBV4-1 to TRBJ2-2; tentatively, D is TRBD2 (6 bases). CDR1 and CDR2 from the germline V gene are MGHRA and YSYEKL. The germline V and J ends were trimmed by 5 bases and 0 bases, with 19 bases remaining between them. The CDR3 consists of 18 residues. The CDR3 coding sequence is TGCGCCAGCAGCACCAGTCGCGGGGAGGCTCCGAACACCGGGGAGCTGTTTTTT. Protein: CASSTSRGEAPNTGELFF.

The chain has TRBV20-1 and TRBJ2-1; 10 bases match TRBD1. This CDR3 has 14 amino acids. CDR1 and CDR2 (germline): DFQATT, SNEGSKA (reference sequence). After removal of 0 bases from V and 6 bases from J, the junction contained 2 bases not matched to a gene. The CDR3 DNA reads TGCAGTGCTAGAGAGGGGGACAGGGGCAATGAGCAGTTCTTC. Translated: CSAREGDRGNEQFF.

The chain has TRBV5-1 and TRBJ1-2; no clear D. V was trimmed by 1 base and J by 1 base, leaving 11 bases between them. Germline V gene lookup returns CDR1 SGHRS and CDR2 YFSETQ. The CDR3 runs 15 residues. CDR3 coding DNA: TGCGCCAGCAGCTTGAGCGGCAGCGATAACTATGGCTACACCTTC. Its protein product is CASSLSGSDNYGYTF.

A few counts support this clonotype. Here the CDR3 DNA reads TGCAGCGTTGAGGGGGAAAGGGCTTCCTACGAGCAGTACTTC. It yields the protein CSVEGERASYEQYF. V and J are TRBV29-1 and TRBJ2-7, with D perhaps being TRBD1 or TRBD2 (5 bases each). Germline V gene data show CDR1 as SQVTM and CDR2 as ANQGSEA. The V end was cut by 3 bases, the J end by 1 base, with 13 bases between. The CDR3 consists of 14 residues.

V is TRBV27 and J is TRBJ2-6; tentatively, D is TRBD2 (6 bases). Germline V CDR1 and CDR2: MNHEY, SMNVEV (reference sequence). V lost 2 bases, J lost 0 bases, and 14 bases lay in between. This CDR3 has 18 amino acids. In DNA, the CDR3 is TGTGCCAGCAGTTTACAGGGTGGGGGGAGCTCTGGGGCCAACGTCCTGACTTTC. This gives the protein CASSLQGGGSSGANVLTF.

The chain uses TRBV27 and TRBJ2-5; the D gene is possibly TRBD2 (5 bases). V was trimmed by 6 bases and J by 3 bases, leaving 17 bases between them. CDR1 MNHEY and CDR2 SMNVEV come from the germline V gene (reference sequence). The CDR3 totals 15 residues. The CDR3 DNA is TGTGCCAGCAGGAGCATCGGACTGGAGAAAGAGACCCAGTACTTC. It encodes CASRSIGLEKETQYF.

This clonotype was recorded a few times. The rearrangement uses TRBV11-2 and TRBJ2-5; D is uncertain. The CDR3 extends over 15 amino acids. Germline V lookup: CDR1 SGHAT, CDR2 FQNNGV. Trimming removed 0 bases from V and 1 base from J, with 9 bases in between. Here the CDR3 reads CASSLEGRSQETQYF. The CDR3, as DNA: TGTGCCAGCAGCTTAGAGGGCAGATCCCAAGAGACCCAGTACTTC.

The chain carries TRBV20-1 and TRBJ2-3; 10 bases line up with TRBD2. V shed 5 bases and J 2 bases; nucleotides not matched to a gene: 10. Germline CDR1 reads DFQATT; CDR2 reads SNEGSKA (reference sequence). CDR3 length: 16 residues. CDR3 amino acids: CSAPSLAGVNTDTQYF. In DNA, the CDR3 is TGCAGTGCTCCGTCGCTAGCGGGGGTTAACACAGATACGCAGTATTTT.

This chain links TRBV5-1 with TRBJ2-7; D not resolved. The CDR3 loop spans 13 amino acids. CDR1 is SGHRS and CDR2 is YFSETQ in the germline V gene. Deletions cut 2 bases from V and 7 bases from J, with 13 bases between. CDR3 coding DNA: TGCGCCAGCAGCTTAACACCCTACAATGAGCAGTACTTC. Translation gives CASSLTPYNEQYF.

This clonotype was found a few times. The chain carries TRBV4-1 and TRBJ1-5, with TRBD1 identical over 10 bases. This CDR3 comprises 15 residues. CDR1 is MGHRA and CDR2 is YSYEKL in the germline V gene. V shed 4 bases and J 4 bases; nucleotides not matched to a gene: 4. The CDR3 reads CASSRDRGENQPQHF. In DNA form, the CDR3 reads TGCGCCAGCAGCCGGGACAGGGGAGAAAATCAGCCCCAGCATTTT.

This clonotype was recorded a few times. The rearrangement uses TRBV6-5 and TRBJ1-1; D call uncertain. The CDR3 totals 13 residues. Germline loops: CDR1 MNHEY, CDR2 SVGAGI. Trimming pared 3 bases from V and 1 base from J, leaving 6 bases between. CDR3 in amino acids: CASSYGENTEAFF. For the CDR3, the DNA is TGTGCCAGCAGTTATGGGGAGAACACTGAAGCTTTCTTT.

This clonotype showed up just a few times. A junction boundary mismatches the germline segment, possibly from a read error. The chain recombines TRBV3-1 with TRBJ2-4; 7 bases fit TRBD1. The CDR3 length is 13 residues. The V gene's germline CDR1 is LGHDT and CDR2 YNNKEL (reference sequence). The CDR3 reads CASSSGQLGIPYF. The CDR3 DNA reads TGTGCCAGCAGCTCGGGACAGCTCGGCATTCCGTACTTC.

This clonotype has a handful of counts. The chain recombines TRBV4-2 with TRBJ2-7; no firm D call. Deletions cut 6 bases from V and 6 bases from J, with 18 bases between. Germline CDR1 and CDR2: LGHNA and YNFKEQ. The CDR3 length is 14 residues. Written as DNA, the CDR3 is TGTGCCAGCAGGACAAAGGCCGGATCTGTCGAGCAGTACTTC. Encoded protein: CASRTKAGSVEQYF.

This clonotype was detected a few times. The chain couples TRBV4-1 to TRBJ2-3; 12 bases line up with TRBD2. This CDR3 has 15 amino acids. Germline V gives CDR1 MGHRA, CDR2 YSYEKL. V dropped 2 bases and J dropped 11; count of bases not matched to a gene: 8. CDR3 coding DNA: TGCGCCAGCAGCCAACCGGGACTAGCGGGCCCTCAGCAGTATTTT. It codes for CASSQPGLAGPQQYF.